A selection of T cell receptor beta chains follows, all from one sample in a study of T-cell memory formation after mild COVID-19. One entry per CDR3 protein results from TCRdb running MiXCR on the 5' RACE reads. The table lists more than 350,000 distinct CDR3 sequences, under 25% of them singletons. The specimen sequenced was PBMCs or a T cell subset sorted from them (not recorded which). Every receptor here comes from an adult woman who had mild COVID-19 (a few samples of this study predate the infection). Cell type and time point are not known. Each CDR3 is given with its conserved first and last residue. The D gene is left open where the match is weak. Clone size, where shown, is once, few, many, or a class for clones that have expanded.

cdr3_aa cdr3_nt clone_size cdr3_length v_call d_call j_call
CASSLAGGGREQYF TGTGCCAGCAGTTTAGCGGGTGGTGGGCGCGAGCAGTACTTC few 14 TRBV12-3/TRBV12-4 - TRBJ2-7
CASSLSGGYEQYF TGTGCCAGCAGTTTATCCGGGGGCTACGAGCAGTACTTC many 13 TRBV27 - TRBJ2-7
CSVKQGTSTDTQYF TGCAGCGTTAAACAGGGAACTAGCACAGATACGCAGTATTTT few 14 TRBV29-1 - TRBJ2-3
CASSKAGGYEQYF TGTGCCAGCAGCAAAGCTGGGGGGTACGAGCAGTACTTC - 13 TRBV21-1 - TRBJ2-7
CASSLRGGLSSYNSPLHF TGTGCCAGCAGCTTAAGAGGGGGCTTGAGCTCCTATAATTCACCCCTCCACTTT few 18 TRBV5-8 TRBD1 TRBJ1-6
CSARADRAYDYTF TGCAGTGCTAGAGCTGACAGGGCCTATGACTACACCTTC - 13 TRBV20-1 TRBD1 TRBJ1-2
CASSPIVGTDTQYF TGTGCCAGCAGCCCAATAGTAGGTACAGATACGCAGTATTTT few 14 TRBV12-3/TRBV12-4 - TRBJ2-3
CASSTGTGLSYEQYF TGTGCCAGTAGTACAGGGACAGGACTTTCCTACGAGCAGTACTTC - 15 TRBV19 TRBD1 TRBJ2-7
CASSSGGPAGETQYF TGTGCCAGCTCGTCAGGAGGGCCGGCGGGGGAGACCCAGTACTTC few 15 TRBV18 - TRBJ2-5
CASTTSGHNEQFF TGCGCCAGTACCACTAGCGGGCACAATGAGCAGTTCTTC few 13 TRBV5-1 TRBD2 TRBJ2-1
CASSVARTGSTDTQYF TGTGCCAGCAGCGTAGCGCGGACAGGGAGCACAGATACGCAGTATTTT few 16 TRBV9 TRBD1 TRBJ2-3
CATSGRGSTDTQYF TGTGCCACCAGTGGGAGGGGGAGCACAGATACGCAGTATTTT many 14 TRBV24-1 - TRBJ2-3
CASSHETSGRDYEQYF TGTGCCAGCAGCCACGAGACTAGCGGGAGGGATTACGAGCAGTACTTC many 16 TRBV7-2 TRBD2 TRBJ2-7